This T cell receptor (beta chain) originates from a study of spatial heterogeneity in lung cancer. Looking at the study overall: In the raw reads, each unique TCR and UMI combination was present more than ten times on average.

In germline, CDR1 is MNHEY, CDR2 SMNVEV (reference sequence). The length of the CDR3 is 14 residues. V lost 2 bases to trimming and J lost 2 bases, with 8 bases between them. As for time point: sample taken at primary tumor resection. Donation came from some 72 patients with untreated early-stage non-small cell lung cancer. In each case, whole RNA from tumor, nontumor lung or frozen PBMC was sequenced unsorted. Every TCR cDNA molecule bore its own unique molecular identifier. One entry per CDR3 protein, called by TCRdb with MiXCR from the 5' RACE reads. This table has approximately 3,000 distinct CDR3 sequences, 5.5% to 7% appearing once. This clonotype is large (0.1 to 1%) by share.

The chain carries TRBV27 and TRBJ2-3; D perhaps matches TRBD1 (5 bases). This sample comprised normal lung tissue next to the tumor, obtained at surgery. This clonotype was obtained from a male donor with early-stage non-small cell lung cancer. CDR3 sequence: CASSLDRSTDTQYF. The CDR3 DNA reads as TGTGCCAGCAGTTTAGACAGATCCACAGATACGCAGTATTTT.